The 5 T cell receptor beta chains in this list originate from one sample, sequenced in a study of cytomegalovirus exposure and HLA in healthy donors. 60 Vbeta and 13 Jbeta primers were used in PCR. Clones were sequenced by immunoSEQ multiplex PCR, and TCRdb holds only the in-frame ones, with some missing. The repertoire holds about 140,000 clones, with approximately 70% as singletons. Sequencing was carried out using PBMCs. These receptors were collected from a woman under 40 in good health and CMV-seronegative.

Details on this clone: With a much larger clone just one base away, this may be a read error. The rearrangement joins TRBV28 to TRBJ2-3, with D possibly being TRBD2 (5 bases). V shed 6 bases and J shed 1 base, with 8 bases lying between them. The CDR3 runs 13 residues. Germline V gives CDR1 MDHEN, CDR2 SYDVKM. The CDR3 here is CASRYSGTDTQYF. The CDR3 coding sequence is TGTGCCAGCAGGTATAGCGGCACAGATACGCAGTATTTT.

For the CDR3, the DNA is TGTGCCAGCAGCGAGAGGACAGCCACTGAAGCTTTCTTT. Protein product: CASSERTATEAFF. This rearrangement joins TRBV7-3 to TRBJ1-1, with D perhaps TRBD1 (6 bases). From germline, CDR1 is SGHTA and CDR2 FQGTGA. Trimming took off 5 bases at V and 4 bases at J, with 11 bases between the two ends. The CDR3 length is 13 residues.

In nucleotides, the CDR3 is TGTGCCAGCAGCACGGGACTAGCGGGAGGGGGGCCAGATACGCAGTATTTT. Its protein is CASSTGLAGGGPDTQYF. V usage is TRBV7-2 and J usage is TRBJ2-3, with TRBD2 matching 16 bases. CDR1 and CDR2 from the germline V gene are SGHTA and FQGNSA. The junction had 6 bases not matched to a gene; V was cut back by 5 bases and J by 4 bases. The CDR3 runs 17 residues.

The J gene is TRBJ2-5, the V gene TRBV18, with D possibly TRBD1 on 8 matching bases. Germline CDR1 reads KGHSH; CDR2 reads LQKENI. Trimming took 4 bases from V and 5 from J, leaving 20 bases between them. The CDR3 runs to 16 residues. CDR3 DNA sequence: TGTGCCAGCTCACTGCAACCGCCACAGGGGGGGGAGACCCAGTACTTC. Translating it yields CASSLQPPQGGETQYF.

CDR3 in DNA: TGTGCCAGCAGCTTAGCGTCTAGCGGATTCTACGAGCAGTACGTC. It yields the protein CASSLASSGFYEQYV. The chain has TRBV7-2 and TRBJ2-7, with 7 bases identical to TRBD2. The CDR3 covers 15 residues. V trimming: 0 bases; J trimming: 3 bases; junction bases outside the gene matches: 5. The germline V gene has CDR1 SGHTA and CDR2 FQGNSA.